This record concerns one TCR beta chain sequence. Its target is unknown. This sample is drawn from a study of metastatic and nonmetastatic thyroid tumors. Study context: Repertoire data that came from the blood and tumor or nodule tissue of malignant and benign thyroid patients were compared.

The CDR3 spans 16 residues. CDR1 is SGHNT and CDR2 is YYREEE in the germline V gene (reference sequence). The junction had 5 bases not matched to a gene; V was cut back by 4 bases and J by 1 base. The study, taken as a whole, reports: Reportedly, malignant thyroid tumors had significantly higher TCR beta diversity than benign nodules, in blood and tumor.

In the original workflow: What underpinned the distant-metastasis classifier for papillary thyroid cancer was the set of CDR3 differences across clinicopathological groups. With MiXCR, TCRdb called clones anew from the PCR reads. TCRdb's processing, not the authors', yielded these V and J calls. Counted here are tens of thousands of clones, roughly 25% occurring once; the ten biggest clones make up approximately 6%. Patients had received no treatment of any kind before thyroid surgery. This rearrangement joins TRBV5-4 to TRBJ2-2, with 9 bases identical to TRBD1. Sequenced material: blood. This receptor was obtained from a female donor with papillary thyroid cancer or a benign thyroid nodule (not recorded which). Some clones in this sample may be carry-over from other donors' samples. Written as DNA, the CDR3 is TGTGCCAGCAGCCCCCCGGGACAGGGGAACACCGGGGAGCTGTTTTTT. Amino acid sequence: CASSPPGQGNTGELFF. Together with reference TRBV5-4 and TRBJ2-2, the CDR3 gives the full variable domain: ETGVTQSPTHLIKTRGQQVTLRCSSQSGHNTVSWYQQALGQGPQFIFQYYREEENGRGNFPPRFSGLQFPNYSSELNVNALELDDSALYLCASSPPGQGNTGELFFGEGSRLTVL.